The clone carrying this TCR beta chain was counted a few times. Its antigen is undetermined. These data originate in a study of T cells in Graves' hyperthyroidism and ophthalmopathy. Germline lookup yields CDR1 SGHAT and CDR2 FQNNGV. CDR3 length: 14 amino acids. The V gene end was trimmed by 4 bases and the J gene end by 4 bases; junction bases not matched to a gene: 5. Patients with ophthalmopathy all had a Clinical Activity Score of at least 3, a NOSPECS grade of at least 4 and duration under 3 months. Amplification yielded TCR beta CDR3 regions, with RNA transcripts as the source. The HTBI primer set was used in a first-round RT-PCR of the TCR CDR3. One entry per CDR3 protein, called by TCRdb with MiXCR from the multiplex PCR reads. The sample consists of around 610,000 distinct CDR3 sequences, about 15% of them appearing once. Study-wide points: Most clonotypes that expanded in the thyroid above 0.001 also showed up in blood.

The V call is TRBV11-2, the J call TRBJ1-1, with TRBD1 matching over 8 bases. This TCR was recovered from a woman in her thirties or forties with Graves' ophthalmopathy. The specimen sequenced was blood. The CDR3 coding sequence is TGTGCCAGCAGCTGGTCAGGGGGCCTCACTGAAGCTTTCTTT. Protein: CASSWSGGLTEAFF. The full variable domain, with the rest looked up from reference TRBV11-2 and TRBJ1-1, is EAGVAQSPRYKIIEKRQSVAFWCNPISGHATLYWYQQILGQGPKLLIQFQNNGVVDDSQLPKDRFSAERLKGVDSTLKIQPAKLEDSAVYLCASSWSGGLTEAFFGQGTRLTVV.